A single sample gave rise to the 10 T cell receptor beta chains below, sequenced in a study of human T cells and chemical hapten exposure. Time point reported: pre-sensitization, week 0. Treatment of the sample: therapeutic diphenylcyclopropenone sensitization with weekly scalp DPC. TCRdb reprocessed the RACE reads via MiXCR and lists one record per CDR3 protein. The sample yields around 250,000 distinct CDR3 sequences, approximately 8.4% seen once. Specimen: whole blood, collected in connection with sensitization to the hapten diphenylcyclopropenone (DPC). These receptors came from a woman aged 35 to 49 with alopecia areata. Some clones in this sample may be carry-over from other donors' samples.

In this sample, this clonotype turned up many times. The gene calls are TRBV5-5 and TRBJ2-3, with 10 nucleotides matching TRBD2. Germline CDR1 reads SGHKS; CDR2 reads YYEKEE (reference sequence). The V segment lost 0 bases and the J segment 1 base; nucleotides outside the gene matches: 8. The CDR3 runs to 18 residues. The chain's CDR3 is CASSLGRTSGMGTDTQYF. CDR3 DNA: TGTGCCAGCAGCTTGGGCCGCACTAGCGGGATGGGCACAGATACGCAGTATTTT.

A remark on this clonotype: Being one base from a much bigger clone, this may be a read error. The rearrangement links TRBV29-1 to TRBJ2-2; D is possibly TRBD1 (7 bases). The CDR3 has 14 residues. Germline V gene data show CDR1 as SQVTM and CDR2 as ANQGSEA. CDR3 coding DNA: TGCAGCGGGGGGGACAGCGCGAACACCGTGGAGCTGTTTTTT. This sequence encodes CSGGDSANTVELFF.

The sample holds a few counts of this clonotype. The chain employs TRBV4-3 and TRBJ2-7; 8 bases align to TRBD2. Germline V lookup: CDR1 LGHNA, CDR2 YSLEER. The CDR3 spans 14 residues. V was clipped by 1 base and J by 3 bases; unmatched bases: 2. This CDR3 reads CASSQATSVYEQYF. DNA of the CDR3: TGCGCCAGCAGCCAAGCGACTAGCGTCTACGAGCAGTACTTC.

The CDR3: CASSLAGTGRNQPQHF. The CDR3, as DNA: TGTGCCAGCAGCTTAGCCGGGACAGGGCGCAATCAGCCCCAGCATTTT. This chain connects TRBV7-9 to TRBJ1-5, with 9 bases fitting TRBD1. V lost 0 bases to trimming and J lost 2 bases; unmatched junction nucleotides: 2. CDR1 and CDR2 from the germline V gene are SEHNR and FQNEAQ (reference sequence). This CDR3 is 16 amino acids long.

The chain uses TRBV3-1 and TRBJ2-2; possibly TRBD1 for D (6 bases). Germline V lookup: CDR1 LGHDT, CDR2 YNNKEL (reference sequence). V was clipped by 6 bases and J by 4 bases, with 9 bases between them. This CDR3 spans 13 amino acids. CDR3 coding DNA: TGTGCCAGCAGGGACAGCTCCACCGGGGAGCTGTTTTTT. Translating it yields CASRDSSTGELFF. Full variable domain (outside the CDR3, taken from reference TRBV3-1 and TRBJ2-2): DTAVSQTPKYLVTQMGNDKSIKCEQNLGHDTMYWYKQDSKKFLKIMFSYNNKELIINETVPNRFSPKSPDKAHLNLHINSLELGDSAVYFCASRDSSTGELFFGEGSRLTVL.

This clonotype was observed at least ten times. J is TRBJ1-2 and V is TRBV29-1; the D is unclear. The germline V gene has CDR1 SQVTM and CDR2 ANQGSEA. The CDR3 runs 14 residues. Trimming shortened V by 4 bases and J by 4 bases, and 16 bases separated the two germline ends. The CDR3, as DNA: TGCAGCGTTGTTACGCGGGGAGAAAGCTATGGCTACACCTTC. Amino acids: CSVVTRGESYGYTF.

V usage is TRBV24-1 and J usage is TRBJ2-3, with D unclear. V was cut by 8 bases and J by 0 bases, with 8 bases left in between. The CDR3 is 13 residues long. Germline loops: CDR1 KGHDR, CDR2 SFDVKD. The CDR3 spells CATMTPSTDTQYF. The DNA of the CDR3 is TGTGCCACCATGACACCTAGCACAGATACGCAGTATTTT.

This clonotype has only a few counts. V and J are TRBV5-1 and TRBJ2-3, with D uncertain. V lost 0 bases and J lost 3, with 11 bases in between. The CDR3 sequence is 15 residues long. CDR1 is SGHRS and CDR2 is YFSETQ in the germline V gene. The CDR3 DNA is TGCGCCAGCAGCTTGGCCGTCAGGAATACAGATACGCAGTATTTT. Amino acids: CASSLAVRNTDTQYF.

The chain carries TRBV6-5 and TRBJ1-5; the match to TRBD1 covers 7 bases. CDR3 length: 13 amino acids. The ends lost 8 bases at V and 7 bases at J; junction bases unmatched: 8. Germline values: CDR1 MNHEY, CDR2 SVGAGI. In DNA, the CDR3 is TGTGCCAGCGCTCAGGGGGGAGGGCAGCCCCAGCATTTT. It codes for CASAQGGGQPQHF.

CDR3 in amino acids: CASRRTGSNTGELFF. DNA for the CDR3: TGTGCCAGCAGGCGGACAGGGAGCAACACCGGGGAGCTGTTTTTT. V gene TRBV7-8 combines with J gene TRBJ2-2; TRBD1 agrees at 8 bases. CDR1 and CDR2 (germline): SGHVS, FQNEAQ. The CDR3 contains 15 residues. V lost 6 bases and J lost 2; bases outside the gene matches: 5.